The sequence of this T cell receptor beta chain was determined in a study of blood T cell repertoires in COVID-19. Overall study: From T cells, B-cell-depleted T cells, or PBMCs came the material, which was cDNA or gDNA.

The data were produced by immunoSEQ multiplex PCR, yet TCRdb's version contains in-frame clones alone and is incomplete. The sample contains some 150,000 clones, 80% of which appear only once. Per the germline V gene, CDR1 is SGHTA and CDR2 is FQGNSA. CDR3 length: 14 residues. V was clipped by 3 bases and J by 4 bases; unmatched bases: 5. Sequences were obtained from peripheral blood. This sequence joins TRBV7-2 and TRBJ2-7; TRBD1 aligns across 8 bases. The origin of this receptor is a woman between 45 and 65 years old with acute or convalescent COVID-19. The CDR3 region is CASSFGQGLYEQYF. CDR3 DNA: TGTGCCAGCAGCTTCGGACAGGGACTGTACGAGCAGTACTTC.